The next 16 T cell receptor beta chains were all read from a single sample in a study of CD8 T cells in ankylosing spondylitis. Via MiXCR, TCRdb re-called the 5' RACE reads, giving one row per CDR3 protein. This table holds about 210,000 distinct CDR3 sequences, approximately 7.4% found once. What these receptors recognize is not known. Study-level points and caveats: One TCR beta motif, made up of 7 or 8 highly homologous variants, appeared characteristic of ankylosing spondylitis blood.

The specimen was blood, either unsorted or a sorted T cell fraction (not recorded which). These receptors were collected from a male donor with ankylosing spondylitis.

This clonotype was seen at least ten times. The rearrangement joins TRBV7-2 to TRBJ1-5; possible D gene TRBD1, 6 bases. This CDR3 contains 16 residues. The V gene lost 0 bases and the J gene lost 4 bases, with 13 bases spanning the gap. Germline V lookup: CDR1 SGHTA, CDR2 FQGNSA. CDR3 sequence: CASSLAWGAQNQPQHF. For the CDR3, the DNA is TGTGCCAGCAGCTTAGCATGGGGGGCGCAGAATCAGCCCCAGCATTTT.

The sample holds many counts of this clonotype. V usage is TRBV7-9 and J usage is TRBJ2-7; D gene uncertain. V lost 5 bases to trimming and J lost 4 bases, with 9 bases between them. Germline V gene sequence: CDR1 SEHNR, CDR2 FQNEAQ (reference sequence). This CDR3 contains 12 residues. For the CDR3, the DNA is TGTGCCAGCAGCGCTACACCTTACGAGCAGTACTTC. Its protein product is CASSATPYEQYF.

The J gene is TRBJ1-2, the V gene TRBV7-2, with TRBD1 identical over 8 bases. Germline loops: CDR1 SGHTA, CDR2 FQGNSA. The length of the CDR3 is 15 residues. The ends lost 4 bases at V and 4 bases at J; junction bases unmatched: 8. The CDR3 sequence: CASSSGGRFGYGYTF. In nucleotides, the CDR3 is TGTGCCAGCAGCTCAGGGGGCCGGTTTGGCTATGGCTACACCTTC.

This clonotype was seen repeatedly, ten times or more. The gene calls are TRBV4-1 and TRBJ2-3; 10 bases align to TRBD2. V shed 6 bases, J shed 6 bases, and the junction held 9 bases outside the gene matches. Per germline, CDR1 MGHRA and CDR2 YSYEKL. This CDR3 has 15 amino acids. The CDR3 region is CASRLLAGRSDTQYF. CDR3 nucleotide sequence: TGCGCCAGCAGATTACTAGCGGGACGCTCTGATACGCAGTATTTT.

The sample holds many counts of this clonotype. The V call is TRBV5-6, the J call TRBJ2-7, with 7 bases matching TRBD2. Germline V gene data show CDR1 as SGHDT and CDR2 as YYEEEE. The ends lost 4 bases at V and 2 bases at J; junction bases unmatched: 9. The length of the CDR3 is 15 residues. For the CDR3, the DNA is TGTGCCAGCAGCCCCCAGGGAGCGGGACCCTACGAGCAGTACTTC. Amino acids: CASSPQGAGPYEQYF.

In this sample, this clonotype turned up many times. The chain carries TRBV5-5 and TRBJ2-1, with D unclear. The CDR3 consists of 13 residues. Trimming left V 6 bases short and J 7 bases short, with 14 bases between. Germline CDR1 SGHKS, CDR2 YYEKEE (reference sequence). CDR3 protein: CASTFSPANEQFF. CDR3 sequence (DNA): TGTGCCAGCACCTTTTCCCCTGCGAATGAGCAGTTCTTC.

The sample holds many counts of this clonotype. The rearrangement uses TRBV2 and TRBJ1-2; 9 nucleotides match TRBD1. Unmatched junction bases numbered 5, after V lost 6 bases and J lost 0 bases. From germline, CDR1 is SNHLY and CDR2 FYNNEI. There are 15 residues in the CDR3. The chain's CDR3 is CASRTGQGANYGYTF. The CDR3 DNA reads TGTGCCAGCAGGACGGGACAGGGAGCTAACTATGGCTACACCTTC. Filled out from reference TRBV2 and TRBJ1-2, the complete variable domain reads EPEVTQTPSHQVTQMGQEVILRCVPISNHLYFYWYRQILGQKVEFLVSFYNNEISEKSEIFDDQFSVERPDGSNFTLKIRSTKLEDSAMYFCASRTGQGANYGYTFGSGTRLTVV.

This clonotype came up many times. The genes are TRBV4-1 and TRBJ2-7; D is uncertain. V was cut by 2 bases and J by 6 bases, with 8 bases left in between. The CDR3 is made up of 12 amino acids. Germline CDR1 and CDR2: MGHRA and YSYEKL. CDR3 in DNA: TGCGCCAGCAGCCAACCCACATCCGAGCAGTACTTC. Translation: CASSQPTSEQYF.

This clonotype was seen many times. V is TRBV27 and J is TRBJ2-1; D gene ambiguous. The V and J ends lost 2 bases and 2 bases respectively, with 10 bases between them. The CDR3 totals 15 residues. Per the germline V gene, CDR1 is MNHEY and CDR2 is SMNVEV (reference sequence). Here the CDR3 reads CASSLRQITYNEQFF. The CDR3 DNA reads as TGTGCCAGCAGTTTAAGGCAGATCACCTACAATGAGCAGTTCTTC.

This clonotype was observed many times. The chain links TRBV6-6 to TRBJ2-1, with D uncertain. CDR3 length equals 13 residues. V lost 3 bases and J 5 bases, leaving 8 bases between the germline ends. Germline V CDR1 and CDR2: MNHNY, SVGAGI (reference sequence). CDR3 in amino acids: CASSYAQNNEQFF. As DNA, the CDR3 is TGTGCCAGCAGTTATGCACAGAACAATGAGCAGTTCTTC.

This clonotype was seen at least ten times. V gene TRBV5-1 combines with J gene TRBJ2-2, with D unresolved. The CDR3 totals 14 residues. Trimming pared 4 bases from V and 0 bases from J, leaving 7 bases between. The germline gives CDR1 SGHRS, CDR2 YFSETQ. Here the CDR3 DNA reads TGCGCCAGCAGCCCCGTCGCGAACACCGGGGAGCTGTTTTTT. This gives the protein CASSPVANTGELFF.

This clonotype was observed many times. V gene TRBV5-1 combines with J gene TRBJ1-4; D gene ambiguous. This CDR3 is 15 amino acids long. V dropped 1 base and J dropped 5 bases, with 12 bases sitting between them. In germline, CDR1 is SGHRS, CDR2 YFSETQ. The CDR3 sequence: CASSLSGGRNEKLFF. The CDR3 bases are TGCGCCAGCAGCTTGTCGGGCGGCAGGAATGAAAAACTGTTTTTT.

The rearrangement joins TRBV10-3 to TRBJ1-2; the D gene is possibly TRBD1 (5 bases). The CDR3 is 13 amino acids. Germline V lookup: CDR1 ENHRY, CDR2 SYGVKD. The ends were cut back, 8 bases at V and 6 bases at J, with 16 bases in the middle. In DNA form, the CDR3 reads TGTGCCATCCCAAGGGGCGCGTTCAATGGCTACACCTTC. This gives the protein CAIPRGAFNGYTF.

The V and J genes are TRBV7-2 and TRBJ2-1, with 10 bases lining up with TRBD2. J lost 4 bases, V lost 1 base, and 7 bases had no gene match. The CDR3 has 17 amino acids. The V gene's germline CDR1 is SGHTA and CDR2 FQGNSA. In DNA, the CDR3 is TGTGCCAGCAGCTTAGGGTCTAGCGGGAGAGGGTACAATGAGCAGTTCTTC. This encodes CASSLGSSGRGYNEQFF.

Many counts were recorded for this clonotype. The chain is built from TRBV20-1 and TRBJ2-1; 13 bases line up with TRBD2. Trimming took 5 bases from V and 0 from J; bases not matched to a gene: 7. Germline CDR1 is DFQATT and CDR2 is SNEGSKA (reference sequence). This CDR3 contains 17 residues. CDR3 in amino acids: CSAPGLAGDLSYNEQFF. The CDR3 DNA reads as TGCAGTGCTCCAGGACTAGCGGGGGACCTCTCCTACAATGAGCAGTTCTTC.

This clonotype was seen ten or more times. J is TRBJ1-5 and V is TRBV28; TRBD1 matches at 8 bases. The CDR3 covers 17 residues. In germline, CDR1 is MDHEN, CDR2 SYDVKM. J gave up 2 bases and V 6 bases, and 12 bases lay outside the gene matches. The CDR3 nucleotides read TGTGCCAGCAGCCTCACAGGGGGGGGAGGGGGCAATCAGCCCCAGCATTTT. It encodes CASSLTGGGGGNQPQHF.